This T cell receptor beta chain comes out of a study of PD-L1 blockade in urothelial cancer. Study context: Once treatment had started, blood was analyzed at 3 weeks (second dose) and again at 6 weeks. Among blood samples, the median T cell count was about 130,000.

Time point denoted: pretreatment peripheral blood. Sample contribution per patient ranged from 1 to 8, covering pretreatment and on-treatment. The CDR3 spans 15 residues. V was pared by 5 bases and J by 12 bases, with 10 bases of the junction left unmatched. Germline values: CDR1 MDHEN, CDR2 SYDVKM. Spiking of synthetic TCR analog templates was performed in each PCR. The table came from immunoSEQ multiplex PCR; TCRdb's copy has only in-frame clones and leaves some out. The profile shows roughly 30,000 clones, over 75% of them singletons. This chain joins TRBV28 and TRBJ1-6, with 10 bases lining up with TRBD1. The specimen was PBMCs, collected around atezolizumab (anti-PD-L1) treatment. This TCR was sampled from a man aged 60 to 69 with urothelial cancer. The CDR3 loop is CASSLGGQGPVPLHF. The CDR3, as DNA: TGTGCCAGCAGTCTAGGGGGACAGGGGCCCGTACCCCTCCACTTT.